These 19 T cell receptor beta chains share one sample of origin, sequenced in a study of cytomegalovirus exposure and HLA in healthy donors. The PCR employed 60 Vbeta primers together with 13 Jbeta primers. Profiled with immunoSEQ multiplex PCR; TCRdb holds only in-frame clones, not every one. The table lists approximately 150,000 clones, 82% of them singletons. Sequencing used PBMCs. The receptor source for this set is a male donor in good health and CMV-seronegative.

The CDR3 loop is CASRVSLAGRDEQYF. Here the CDR3 DNA reads TGTGCCAGCAGGGTTTCCCTAGCGGGACGGGACGAGCAGTACTTC. This chain links TRBV28 with TRBJ2-7; the match to TRBD2 covers 9 bases. CDR1 MDHEN and CDR2 SYDVKM come from the germline V gene. J lost 5 bases, V lost 6 bases, and 11 bases had no gene match. The CDR3 extends over 15 amino acids. The full variable domain, rest sourced from reference TRBV28 and TRBJ2-7, is DVKVTQSSRYLVKRTGEKVFLECVQDMDHENMFWYRQDPGLGLRLIYFSYDVKMKEKGDIPEGYSVSREKKERFSLILESASTNQTSMYLCASRVSLAGRDEQYFGPGTRLTVT.

The CDR3 loop is CASSGLMNTEAFF. CDR3 nucleotide sequence: TGTGCCAGCTCGGGACTAATGAACACTGAAGCTTTCTTT. The chain couples TRBV27 to TRBJ1-1; weak D call: TRBD1 (5 bases). CDR1 MNHEY and CDR2 SMNVEV come from the germline V gene (reference sequence). The CDR3 runs to 13 residues. Trimming stripped 8 bases from V and 0 bases from J, with 10 bases between.

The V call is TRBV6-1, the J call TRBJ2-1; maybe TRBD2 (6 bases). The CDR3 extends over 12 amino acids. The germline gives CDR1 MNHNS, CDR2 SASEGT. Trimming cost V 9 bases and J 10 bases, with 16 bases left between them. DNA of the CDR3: TGTGCCAGTGGGTTCTTGGGGGGAGAGCAGTTCTTC. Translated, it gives CASGFLGGEQFF.

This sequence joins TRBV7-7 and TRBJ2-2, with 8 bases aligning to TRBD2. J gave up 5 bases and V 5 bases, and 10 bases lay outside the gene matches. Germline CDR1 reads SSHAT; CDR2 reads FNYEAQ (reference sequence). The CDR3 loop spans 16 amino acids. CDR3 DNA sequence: TGTGCCAGCAGCCAAGCGGGAGTCTTTGGAACCGGGGAGCTGTTTTTT. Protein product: CASSQAGVFGTGELFF. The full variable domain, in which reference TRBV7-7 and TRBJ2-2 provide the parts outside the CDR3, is GAGVSQSPRYKVTKRGQDVTLRCDPISSHATLYWYQQALGQGPEFLTYFNYEAQPDKSGLPSDRFSAERPEGSISTLTIQRTEQRDSAMYRCASSQAGVFGTGELFFGEGSRLTVL.

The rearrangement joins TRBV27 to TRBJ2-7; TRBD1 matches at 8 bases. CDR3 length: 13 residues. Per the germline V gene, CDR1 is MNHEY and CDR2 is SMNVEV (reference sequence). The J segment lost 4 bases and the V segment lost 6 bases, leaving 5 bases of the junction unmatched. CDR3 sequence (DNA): TGTGCCAGCAGCTCTACAGGGGGGTACGAGCAGTACTTC. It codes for CASSSTGGYEQYF.

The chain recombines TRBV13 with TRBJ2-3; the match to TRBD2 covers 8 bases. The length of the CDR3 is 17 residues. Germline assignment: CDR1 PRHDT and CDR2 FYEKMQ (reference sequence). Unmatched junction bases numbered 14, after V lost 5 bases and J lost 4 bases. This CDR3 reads CASSPFGTGGSSDTQYF. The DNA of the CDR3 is TGTGCCAGCAGCCCCTTTGGGACGGGAGGGAGTTCAGATACGCAGTATTTT.

The DNA of the CDR3 is TGCGCCAGCAGCTTGTACAGGGATGGCACTGAAGCTTTCTTT. It specifies CASSLYRDGTEAFF. The chain joins TRBV5-1 to TRBJ1-1; the D gene is possibly TRBD1 (6 bases). The germline V gene encodes CDR1 SGHRS and CDR2 YFSETQ. V gave up 1 base and J gave up 4 bases, with 11 bases separating them. The CDR3 extends over 14 amino acids.

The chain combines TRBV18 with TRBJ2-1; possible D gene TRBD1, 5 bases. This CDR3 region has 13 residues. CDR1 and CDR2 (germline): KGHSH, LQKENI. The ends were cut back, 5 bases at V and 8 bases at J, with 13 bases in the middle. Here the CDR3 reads CASSSSRGDEQFF. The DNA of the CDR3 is TGTGCCAGCTCATCGTCTAGGGGTGATGAGCAGTTCTTC. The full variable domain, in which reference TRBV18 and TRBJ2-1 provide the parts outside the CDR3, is NAGVMQNPRHLVRRRGQEARLRCSPMKGHSHVYWYRQLPEEGLKFMVYLQKENIIDESGMPKERFSAEFPKEGPSILRIQQVVRGDSAAYFCASSSSRGDEQFFGPGTRLTVL.

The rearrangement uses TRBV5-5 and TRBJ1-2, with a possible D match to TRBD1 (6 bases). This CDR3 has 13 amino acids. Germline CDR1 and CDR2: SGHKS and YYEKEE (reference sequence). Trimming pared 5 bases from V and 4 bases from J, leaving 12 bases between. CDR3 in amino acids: CASSSGDGYGYTF. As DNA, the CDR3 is TGTGCCAGCAGTTCAGGGGACGGCTATGGCTACACCTTC.

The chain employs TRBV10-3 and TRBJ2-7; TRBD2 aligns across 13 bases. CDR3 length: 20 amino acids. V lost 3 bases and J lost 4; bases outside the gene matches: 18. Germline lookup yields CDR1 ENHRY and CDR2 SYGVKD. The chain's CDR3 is CAISDQGTSGILFRGYEQYF. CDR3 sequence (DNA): TGTGCCATCAGTGATCAGGGGACTAGCGGGATATTGTTCCGTGGGTACGAGCAGTACTTC.

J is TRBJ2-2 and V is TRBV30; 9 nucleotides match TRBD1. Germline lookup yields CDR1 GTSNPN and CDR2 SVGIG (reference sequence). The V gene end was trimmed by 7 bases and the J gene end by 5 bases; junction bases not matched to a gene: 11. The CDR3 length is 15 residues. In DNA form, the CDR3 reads TGTGCCTCCTCGGGACAGGGCGTAAGGACCGGGGAGCTGTTTTTT. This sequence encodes CASSGQGVRTGELFF.

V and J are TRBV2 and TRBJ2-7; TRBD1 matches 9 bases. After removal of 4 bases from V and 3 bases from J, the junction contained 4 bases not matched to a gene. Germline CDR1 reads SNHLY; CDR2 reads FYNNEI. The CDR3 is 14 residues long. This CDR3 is CASSAGTGNYEQYF. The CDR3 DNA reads TGTGCCAGCAGTGCCGGGACAGGGAACTACGAGCAGTACTTC.

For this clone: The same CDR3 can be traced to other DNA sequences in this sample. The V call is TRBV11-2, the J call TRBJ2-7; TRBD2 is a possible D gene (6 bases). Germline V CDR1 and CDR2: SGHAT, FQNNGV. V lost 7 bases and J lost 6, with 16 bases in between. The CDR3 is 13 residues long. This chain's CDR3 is CASTPEGRSEQYF. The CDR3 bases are TGTGCCAGCACTCCGGAGGGTCGCTCCGAGCAGTACTTC.

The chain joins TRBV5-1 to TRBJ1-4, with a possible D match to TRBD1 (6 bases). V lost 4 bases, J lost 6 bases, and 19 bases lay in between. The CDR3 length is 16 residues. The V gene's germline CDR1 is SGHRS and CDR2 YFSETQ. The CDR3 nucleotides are TGCGCCAGCAGCAGAAACCGGGACATGATCTATGAAAAACTGTTTTTT. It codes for CASSRNRDMIYEKLFF.

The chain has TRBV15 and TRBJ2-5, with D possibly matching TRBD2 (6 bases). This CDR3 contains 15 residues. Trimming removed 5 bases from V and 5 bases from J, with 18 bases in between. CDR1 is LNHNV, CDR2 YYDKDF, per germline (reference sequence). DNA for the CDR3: TGTGCCACCAGCCGCGACCCCTCGGCGGGGGAGACCCAGTACTTC. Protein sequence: CATSRDPSAGETQYF.

The chain's CDR3 is CASSLSRGRGTEAFF. The CDR3, as DNA: TGTGCCAGCAGCTTATCCAGGGGGCGAGGGACTGAAGCTTTCTTT. The chain combines TRBV7-9 with TRBJ1-1; TRBD1 agrees at 8 bases. The CDR3 is 15 residues long. V trimming: 2 bases; J trimming: 5 bases; junction bases outside the gene matches: 7. Germline CDR1 is SEHNR and CDR2 is FQNEAQ (reference sequence).

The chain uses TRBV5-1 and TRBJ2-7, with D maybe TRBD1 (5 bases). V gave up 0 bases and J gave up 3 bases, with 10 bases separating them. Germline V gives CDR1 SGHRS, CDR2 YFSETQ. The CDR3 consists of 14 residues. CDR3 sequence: CASSLEGRDYEQYF. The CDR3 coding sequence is TGCGCCAGCAGCTTGGAGGGCAGGGACTACGAGCAGTACTTC.

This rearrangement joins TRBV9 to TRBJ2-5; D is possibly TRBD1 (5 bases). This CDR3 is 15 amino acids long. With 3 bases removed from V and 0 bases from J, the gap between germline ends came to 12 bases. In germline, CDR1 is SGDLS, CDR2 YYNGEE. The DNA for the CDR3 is TGTGCCAGCAGCGGAGATCCAGGGTACCAAGAGACCCAGTACTTC. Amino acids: CASSGDPGYQETQYF.

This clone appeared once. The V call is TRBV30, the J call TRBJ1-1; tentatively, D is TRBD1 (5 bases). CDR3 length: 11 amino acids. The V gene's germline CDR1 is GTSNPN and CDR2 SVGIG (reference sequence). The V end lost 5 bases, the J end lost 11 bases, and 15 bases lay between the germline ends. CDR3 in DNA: TGTGCCTGGGGCTCAGGGTCTCAGGCTTTCTTT. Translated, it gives CAWGSGSQAFF.